The clone carrying this T cell receptor (beta chain) was seen ten or more times. The CDR3 extends over 18 amino acids. The germline V gene has CDR1 MGHRA and CDR2 YSYEKL. V shed 8 bases and J 2 bases; nucleotides not matched to a gene: 20. The data derive from a study of CD8 T cells in ankylosing spondylitis. One entry per CDR3 protein results from TCRdb running MiXCR on the 5' RACE reads. This sample yields 300,000 to 400,000 distinct CDR3 sequences, of which around 15% are seen a single time; about 1% belongs to the top ten. Sequenced material: blood, either unsorted or a sorted T cell fraction (not recorded which). This sequence joins TRBV4-1 and TRBJ2-5; 7 bases are a match to TRBD2. The receptor's source is a male donor with ankylosing spondylitis or in good health (not recorded which). Here the CDR3 reads CASRWNTPGGSPQETQYF. The CDR3 DNA reads TGCGCCAGCCGATGGAACACACCGGGAGGATCCCCACAAGAGACCCAGTACTTC.